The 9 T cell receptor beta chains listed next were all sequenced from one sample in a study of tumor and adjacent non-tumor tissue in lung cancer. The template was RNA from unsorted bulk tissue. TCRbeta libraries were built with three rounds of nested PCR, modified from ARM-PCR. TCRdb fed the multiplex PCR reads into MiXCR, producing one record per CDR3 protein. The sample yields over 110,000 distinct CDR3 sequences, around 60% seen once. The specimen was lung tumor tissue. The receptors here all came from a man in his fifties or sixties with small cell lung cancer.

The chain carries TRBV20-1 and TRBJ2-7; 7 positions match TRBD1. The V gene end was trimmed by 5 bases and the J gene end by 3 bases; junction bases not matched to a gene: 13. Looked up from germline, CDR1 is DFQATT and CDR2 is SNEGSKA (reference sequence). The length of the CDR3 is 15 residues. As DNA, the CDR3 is TGCAGTGCTGGAGCGACAGGGACCTCCTACTACGAGCAGTACTTC. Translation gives CSAGATGTSYYEQYF.

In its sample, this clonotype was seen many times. CDR3 loop: CASSLGSSGIDNEQFF. Here the CDR3 DNA reads TGTGCCAGCAGCTTAGGTTCTAGCGGGATTGACAATGAGCAGTTCTTC. This chain connects TRBV11-3 to TRBJ2-1, with 9 bases lining up with TRBD2. This CDR3 has 16 residues. The germline V gene has CDR1 SGHNT and CDR2 YENEEA. Germline trimming cut 1 base from V and 5 bases from J; bases unmatched to any gene: 6.

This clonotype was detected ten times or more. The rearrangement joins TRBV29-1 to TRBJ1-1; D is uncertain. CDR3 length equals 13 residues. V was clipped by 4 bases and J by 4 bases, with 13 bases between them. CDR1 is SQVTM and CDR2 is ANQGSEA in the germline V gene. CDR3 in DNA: TGCAGCGTTGTTAGGGAGGCTGGCACTGAAGCTTTCTTT. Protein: CSVVREAGTEAFF.

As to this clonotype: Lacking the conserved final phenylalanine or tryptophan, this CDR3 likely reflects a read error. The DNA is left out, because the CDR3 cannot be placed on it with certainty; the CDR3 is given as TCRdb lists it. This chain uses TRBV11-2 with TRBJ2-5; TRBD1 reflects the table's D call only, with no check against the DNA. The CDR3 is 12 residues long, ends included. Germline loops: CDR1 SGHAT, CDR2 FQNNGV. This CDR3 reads CASTVTGTHEYL.

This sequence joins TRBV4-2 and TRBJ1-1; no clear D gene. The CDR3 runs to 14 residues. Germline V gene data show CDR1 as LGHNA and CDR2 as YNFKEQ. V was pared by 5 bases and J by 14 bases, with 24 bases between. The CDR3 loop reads CASSSMGTNTETFF. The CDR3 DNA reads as TGTGCCAGCAGCTCGATGGGTACAAACACTGAAACCTTCTTT.

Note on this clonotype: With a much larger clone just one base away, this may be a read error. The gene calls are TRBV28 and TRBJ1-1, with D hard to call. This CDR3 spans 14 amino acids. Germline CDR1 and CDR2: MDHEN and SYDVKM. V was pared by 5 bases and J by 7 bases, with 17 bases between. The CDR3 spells CASSRPQIYNEAFF. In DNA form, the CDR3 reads TGTGCCAGCAGTCGCCCTCAGATTTACAATGAAGCTTTCTTT.

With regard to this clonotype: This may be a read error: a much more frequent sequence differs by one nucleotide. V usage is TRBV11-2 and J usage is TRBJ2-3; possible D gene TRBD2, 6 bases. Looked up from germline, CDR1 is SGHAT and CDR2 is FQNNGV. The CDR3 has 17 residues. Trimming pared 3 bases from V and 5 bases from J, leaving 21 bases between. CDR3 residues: CASSFSLGGATIDTQYF. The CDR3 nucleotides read TGTGCCAGCAGCTTTTCCCTCGGCGGGGCGACCATAGATACGCAGTATTTT. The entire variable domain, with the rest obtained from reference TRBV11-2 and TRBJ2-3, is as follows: EAGVAQSPRYKIIEKRQSVAFWCNPISGHATLYWYQQILGQGPKLLIQFQNNGVVDDSQLPKDRFSAERLKGVDSTLKIQPAKLEDSAVYLCASSFSLGGATIDTQYFGPGTRLTVL.

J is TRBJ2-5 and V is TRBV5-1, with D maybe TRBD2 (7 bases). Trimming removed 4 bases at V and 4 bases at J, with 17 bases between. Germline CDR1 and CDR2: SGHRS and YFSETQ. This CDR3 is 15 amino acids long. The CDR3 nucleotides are TGCGCCAGCAGCCCGAGGGGGGGAGTTCGAGAGACCCAGTACTTC. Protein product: CASSPRGGVRETQYF.

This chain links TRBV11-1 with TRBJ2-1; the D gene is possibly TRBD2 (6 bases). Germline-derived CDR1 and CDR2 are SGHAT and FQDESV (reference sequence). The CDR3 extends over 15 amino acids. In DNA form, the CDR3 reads TGTGTAAGCAGCTTAGTAGCGGCATCCTACAATGAGCAGTTCTTC. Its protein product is CVSSLVAASYNEQFF.